Detailed here is one TCR beta chain. Its antigen is currently unknown. The data derive from a study of pediatric ulcerative colitis. This was a survey-level run. Generated by immunoSEQ multiplex PCR, the TCRdb table keeps only in-frame clones and is missing some. The sample includes tens of thousands of clones, approximately 73% of them seen just once. Study outcomes and limitations: Rectal pinch biopsies may have included blood-derived T cells, especially in patients with overt colitis. Compared with controls, ulcerative colitis showed greater blood-rectum clone sharing. Clonal expansions reduced rectal repertoire diversity in acute severe colitis.

One to two pinch biopsies were taken from the rectum during colonoscopy. The CDR3 contains 16 residues. The germline CDR1 and CDR2 sequences are LGHNA and YNFKEQ. V shed 1 base and J 3 bases; nucleotides not matched to a gene: 5. Sequenced sample: gut tissue. The rearrangement links TRBV4-2 to TRBJ2-1, with TRBD1 matching 8 bases. This clonotype originated in a boy aged 5-17 years with moderate ulcerative colitis. The CDR3 sequence: CASSQARQGFYNEQFF. In nucleotides, the CDR3 is TGTGCCAGCAGCCAAGCGCGACAGGGGTTCTACAATGAGCAGTTCTTC.